This is a list of T cell receptor beta chains from one sample in a study of T-cell reconstitution after alpha-beta-depleted transplantation in children. TCRdb reanalysed the PCR reads using MiXCR and keeps one entry per CDR3 protein. The table has about 250,000 distinct CDR3 sequences, roughly a quarter seen once. Sequenced here: PBMCs, mostly from graft donor cells, sampled 360 days after TCRalphabeta/CD19-depleted stem cell transplant. The receptors come from a female patient aged 2 to 10 who had a stem cell transplant for congenital amegakaryocytic thrombocytopenia, so the T cells may come from the graft donor. CDR3s include the opening cysteine and the closing phenylalanine or tryptophan. Fields, in order: V gene, clone size, J gene, CDR3 length, D gene, CDR3 DNA, CDR3 protein. The D gene is left open where the match is weak. Size is stated for part of the rows, as once, few or many counts, or as a class when the clone is expanded.

TRBV6-5	few	TRBJ1-2	14	-	TGTGCCAGCAGTATCGAGCTCCTAAGACGTGGCTACACCTTC	CASSIELLRRGYTF
TRBV12-5	-	TRBJ2-3	12	-	TGTGCTAGTGGTTTGGGATTGGGTACGCAGTATTTT	CASGLGLGTQYF
TRBV12-3/TRBV12-4	-	TRBJ2-3	11	-	TGTGCCAGCAGTCCAGCAGATACGCAGTATTTT	CASSPADTQYF
TRBV28	-	TRBJ2-3	15	-	TGTGCCAGCAGTTGGGTGGGGGGGGCGGCAGATACGCAGTATTTT	CASSWVGGAADTQYF
TRBV7-9	-	TRBJ2-2	12	-	TGTGCCAGCAGAGGCGTGGCCGGGGAGCTGTTTTTT	CASRGVAGELFF
TRBV2	-	TRBJ2-3	17	-	TGTGCCAGCAGTGATGTGGGTGAGGCATCAAACACAGATACGCAGTATTTT	CASSDVGEASNTDTQYF
TRBV7-9	few	TRBJ1-4	13	-	TGTGCCAGCAGCTGGACAGCCCGCGAAAAACTGTTTTTT	CASSWTAREKLFF
TRBV7-9	-	TRBJ2-3	14	-	TGTGCCAGCAGCTACGTCGGGAGCACAGATACGCAGTATTTT	CASSYVGSTDTQYF
TRBV20-1	-	TRBJ2-1	15	TRBD2	TGCAGTGCTAGACGAGCGGGAGGGCTCTACAATGAGCAGTTCTTC	CSARRAGGLYNEQFF
TRBV2	few	TRBJ1-2	15	TRBD1	TGTGCCAGCAGTGATAGGGGACAGTTAAACTATGGCTACACCTTC	CASSDRGQLNYGYTF
TRBV12-3/TRBV12-4	-	TRBJ2-7	12	-	TGTGCCAGCAGCGGTAGCGGTTACGAGCAGTACTTC	CASSGSGYEQYF
TRBV9	few	TRBJ2-3	14	TRBD1	TGTGCCAGCAGCGGACGACAGGGGAGGGATACGCAGTATTTT	CASSGRQGRDTQYF
TRBV5-6	-	TRBJ2-5	15	-	TGTGCCAGCAGCTTCTGGCGAAGTATGCAAGAGACCCAGTACTTC	CASSFWRSMQETQYF
TRBV19	few	TRBJ2-6	16	-	TGTGCCAGTAGTCAGGGGATTAACTCTGGGGCCAACGTCCTGACTTTC	CASSQGINSGANVLTF
TRBV12-3/TRBV12-4	few	TRBJ2-1	16	TRBD2	TGTGCCAGCAGGCCCCCCGGGACTAGCAGTTACAATGAGCAGTTCTTC	CASRPPGTSSYNEQFF
TRBV7-6	-	TRBJ2-5	15	TRBD2	TGTGCCAGCAGCTCCAACGCGGGGGGCCAAGAGACCCAGTACTTC	CASSSNAGGQETQYF
TRBV20-1	few	TRBJ2-1	14	-	TGCAGTGCCCTCCTCCCACTGGGCTACAATGAGCAGTTCTTC	CSALLPLGYNEQFF
TRBV5-1	-	TRBJ1-1	13	-	TGCGCCAGCAGCTTGATGCTCAACACTGAAGCTTTCTTT	CASSLMLNTEAFF
TRBV5-1	-	TRBJ1-6	12	-	TGCGCCAGCAGCTTGGGAGAGTCACCCCTCCACTTT	CASSLGESPLHF
TRBV10-3	-	TRBJ2-5	17	TRBD2	TGTGCCATCAGTGCGAAGGGGTCTAGCGGGTACCAAGAGACCCAGTACTTC	CAISAKGSSGYQETQYF
TRBV10-3	few	TRBJ2-2	16	TRBD2	TGTGCCATCAGTGAGGGACTAGCGGGGTACACCGGGGAGCTGTTTTTT	CAISEGLAGYTGELFF
TRBV5-6	-	TRBJ2-4	15	-	TGTGCCAGCAACCAAGGGGGGAGAAAGGGAAACATTCAGTACTTC	CASNQGGRKGNIQYF
TRBV29-1	-	TRBJ1-1	13	-	TGCAGCGGATACCAGGCGGTAGACACTGAAGCTTTCTTT	CSGYQAVDTEAFF
TRBV10-3	few	TRBJ1-5	15	-	TGTGCCATCAGTGCCGAAGGGCCCGTCAATCAGCCCCAGCATTTT	CAISAEGPVNQPQHF
TRBV20-1	-	TRBJ2-2	13	-	TGCAGTGCTAGTGTCGTGAACACCGGGGAGCTGTTTTTT	CSASVVNTGELFF
TRBV6-1	-	TRBJ2-2	14	TRBD1	TGTGCCAGCAGTGAATGGACAGGCGCCGGGGAGCTGTTTTTT	CASSEWTGAGELFF
TRBV2	few	TRBJ2-3	12	-	TGTGCCAGCAGTGGAGACAGCCATACGCAGTATTTT	CASSGDSHTQYF
TRBV12-3/TRBV12-4	-	TRBJ2-7	15	TRBD1	TGTGCCAGCAGTCCCCCGGGACAGCGGTTATACGAGCAGTACTTC	CASSPPGQRLYEQYF
TRBV15	few	TRBJ1-5	15	-	TGTGCCACCAGCCTCCGGGCTGGGAGCAATCAGCCCCAGCATTTT	CATSLRAGSNQPQHF
TRBV5-1	many	TRBJ2-5	12	-	TGCGCCAGCAGCTTGGAAGGAGAGACCCAGTACTTC	CASSLEGETQYF
TRBV14	-	TRBJ1-1	14	-	TGTGCCAGCAGCCAAGACTCAGTGAACACTGAAGCTTTCTTT	CASSQDSVNTEAFF
TRBV20-1	-	TRBJ1-1	13	-	TGCAGTGCTAGAGATCGGATCTACACTGAAGCTTTCTTT	CSARDRIYTEAFF
TRBV29-1	many	TRBJ2-1	14	-	TGCAGCGGGCACCGGGACAATGCATTGGTTGAGCAGTTCTTC	CSGHRDNALVEQFF
TRBV25-1	-	TRBJ2-7	15	-	TGTGCCAGCAGTGAGCTAGGGGGTGGTTCCTACGAGCAGTACTTC	CASSELGGGSYEQYF
TRBV27	-	TRBJ1-2	14	TRBD1	TGTGCCAGCAGATCCCCCGGGACAGGGTATGGCTACACCTTC	CASRSPGTGYGYTF
TRBV20-1	few	TRBJ2-3	15	TRBD2	TGCAGTGCTAGAACTAGCGGGGGAGACACAGATACGCAGTATTTT	CSARTSGGDTDTQYF
TRBV10-3	-	TRBJ1-5	15	-	TGTGCCATCAGTGAGTCGACTGTGGGAGGTCAGCCCCAGCATTTT	CAISESTVGGQPQHF
TRBV10-3	-	TRBJ2-3	18	-	TGTGCCATCAGTGGCGGGACCCTCTCCCTAGCAGACACAGATACGCAGTATTTT	CAISGGTLSLADTDTQYF
TRBV10-3	many	TRBJ2-3	14	-	TGTGCCATCAGTGAGTCCGTAGGGGCAGATACGCAGTATTTT	CAISESVGADTQYF
TRBV30	-	TRBJ2-5	10	-	TGTGCCTGGAGGCGGGAGACCCAGTACTTC	CAWRRETQYF